The entry below describes one T cell receptor beta chain. Its antigen is not identified. Profiled with immunoSEQ multiplex PCR; TCRdb holds only in-frame clones, not every one. The table shows approximately 180,000 clones, with around 90% occurring only once. V dropped 4 bases and J dropped 6; count of bases not matched to a gene: 7. Germline V lookup: CDR1 SEHNR, CDR2 FQNEAQ (reference sequence). The CDR3 has 16 residues. The data derive from a study of T cell responses to AZD1222 COVID-19 vaccine. Study results and caveats: In a largely white British group with more females than males, clonal diversity was possibly underestimated. With dominance at 160-218 and 743-854, vaccine-associated CD4 TCRs spanned spike. All repertoire sampling was performed exclusively after the peak T cell response.

This chain joins TRBV7-9 and TRBJ2-2; the match to TRBD2 covers 11 bases. This receptor was obtained from an adult in good health. The starting material was peripheral blood, obtained on day 0 of AZD1222 vaccination. CDR3 sequence reads: CASSSGLAALSGELFF. For the CDR3, the DNA is TGTGCCAGCAGCTCGGGACTAGCGGCCCTCTCCGGGGAGCTGTTTTTT.